The sequence of this T cell receptor (beta chain) was determined in a study of tumour-infiltrating T cells in Burkitt lymphoma. The CDR3 loop spans 16 amino acids. The trim removed 0 bases at V and 2 bases at J, leaving 5 bases unmatched. In germline, CDR1 is SGHRS, CDR2 YFSETQ. The repertoire was sequenced with immunoSEQ multiplex PCR; TCRdb's copy has only in-frame clones and lacks some. Of about 2,500 clones listed, approximately 15% are singletons. Sequenced material: tumor tissue. The chain joins TRBV5-1 to TRBJ2-3, with 8 bases that match TRBD2. This sequence originates from a human donor with Burkitt lymphoma. In DNA, the CDR3 is TGCGCCAGCAGCTTGGAAGCGGGGGTAATCACAGATACGCAGTATTTT. Translated, it gives CASSLEAGVITDTQYF.